Detailed here is one TCR beta chain. Its antigen remains unidentified. The CDR3 runs 15 residues. V gave up 6 bases and J gave up 3 bases; unmatched junction bases: 6. Per the germline V gene, CDR1 is MNHEY and CDR2 is SMNVEV (reference sequence). Data came from immunoSEQ multiplex PCR; TCRdb stores just in-frame clones and leaves some out. The table lists about 160,000 clones, 85% to 95% of them singletons, with about 4.6% in the top ten. The record originates from a study of T cell responses to AZD1222 COVID-19 vaccine. Study outcomes and limitations: No day 14 peak samples; only post-peak repertoires were characterized.

Sequencing used peripheral blood, obtained 28 days after the second AZD1222 dose. The sequence derives from an adult who received the AZD1222 COVID-19 vaccine. This rearrangement joins TRBV27 to TRBJ2-7; TRBD2 matches 12 bases. For the CDR3, the DNA is TGTGCCAGCAGAGACCAGACTAGCGGGAGCTACGAGCAGTACTTC. This translates into CASRDQTSGSYEQYF.